Below, 7 T cell receptor beta chains from the same sample are listed, as sequenced in a study of cytomegalovirus exposure and HLA in healthy donors. The PCR contained 60 Vbeta and 13 Jbeta primers. Clones were read by immunoSEQ multiplex PCR, and TCRdb kept only the in-frame ones, dropping some. The data hold approximately 150,000 clones, with almost 85% observed a single time. Sequenced input: PBMCs. The origin of the receptors is a girl aged 5 to 17 in good health and CMV-seropositive.

The chain is built from TRBV25-1 and TRBJ1-1; 10 nucleotides align to TRBD1. CDR3 length: 15 residues. The germline V gene has CDR1 MGHDK and CDR2 SYGVNS. Losses at the gene ends were 4 bases for V and 3 bases for J; bases not matched to a gene: 5. The CDR3: CASSATGTGDTEAFF. DNA of the CDR3: TGTGCCAGCAGTGCTACCGGGACAGGGGACACTGAAGCTTTCTTT.

This chain links TRBV10-2 with TRBJ1-2; D remains ambiguous. Trimming removed 6 bases at V and 0 bases at J, with 17 bases between. Germline V gene data show CDR1 as WSHSY and CDR2 as SAAADI. The CDR3 totals 16 residues. The CDR3 DNA reads as TGCGCCAGCAGCCGCCAGGCAGGTTGGACTAACTATGGCTACACCTTC. Translating gives CASSRQAGWTNYGYTF.

The chain recombines TRBV13 with TRBJ1-1; tentative D call: TRBD1 (5 bases). This CDR3 is built from 14 residues. The V and J ends lost 4 bases and 6 bases respectively, with 15 bases between them. CDR1 is PRHDT and CDR2 is FYEKMQ in the germline V gene (reference sequence). The CDR3 here is CASSSGGVTAEAFF. The CDR3 nucleotides are TGTGCCAGCAGCTCCGGGGGGGTGACAGCTGAAGCTTTCTTT.

This chain uses TRBV5-1 with TRBJ2-7; 7 nucleotides align to TRBD1. The V and J ends lost 0 bases and 0 bases, in that order; junction bases with no gene match: 6. Per the germline V gene, CDR1 is SGHRS and CDR2 is YFSETQ. There are 16 residues in the CDR3. The CDR3 loop reads CASSLGHRDSSYEQYF. The CDR3 nucleotides are TGCGCCAGCAGCTTGGGTCACCGGGACAGCTCCTACGAGCAGTACTTC.

The rearrangement links TRBV7-9 to TRBJ1-2, with TRBD1 matching 7 bases. The V and J ends lost 7 bases and 4 bases, in that order; junction bases with no gene match: 12. Per germline, CDR1 SEHNR and CDR2 FQNEAQ (reference sequence). The CDR3 is 15 amino acids. For the CDR3, the DNA is TGTGCCAGCACCTCCCTTGGGACAGAATCCTATGGCTACACCTTC. This codes for CASTSLGTESYGYTF.

The chain couples TRBV15 to TRBJ1-1, with a tentative D call TRBD1 (5 bases). The length of the CDR3 is 14 residues. CDR1 is LNHNV, CDR2 YYDKDF, per germline (reference sequence). Between the trimmed V and J ends, which lost 3 bases and 3 bases, there was a span of 11 bases. CDR3 nucleotides: TGTGCCACCAGCAGCCGGTCCAGGGACACTGAAGCTTTCTTT. It codes for CATSSRSRDTEAFF.

This clone was recorded once. The chain links TRBV14 to TRBJ2-1; TRBD2 agrees at 9 bases. V lost 2 bases, J lost 12 bases, and 5 bases stayed unmatched. CDR1 and CDR2 (germline): SGHDN, FVKESK. The length of the CDR3 is 13 residues. DNA for the CDR3: TGTGCCAGCAGCCAAAACGAAGCGGGGGGGCAGTTCTTC. As protein: CASSQNEAGGQFF. Variable domain in full (rest from reference TRBV14 and TRBJ2-1): EAGVTQFPSHSVIEKGQTVTLRCDPISGHDNLYWYRRVMGKEIKFLLHFVKESKQDESGMPNNRFLAERTGGTYSTLKVQPAELEDSGVYFCASSQNEAGGQFFGPGTRLTVL.